This T cell receptor beta chain stems from a study of blood T cells in healthy people across ages. Turning to this clonotype: Its matching antigen is unknown.

Study-level results: Since the PBMCs were unsorted, naive and antigen-experienced cells could not be conclusively compared.

This CDR3 region has 13 residues. Germline CDR1 reads SQVTM; CDR2 reads ANQGSEA. V lost 7 bases and J lost 5, with 15 bases in between. PCR was performed a second time for about 6 to 11 cycles using a sample-barcoded 5' primer and a J-beta primer mix. TCRdb reanalysed the 5' RACE reads using MiXCR and keeps one entry per CDR3 protein. The data hold over a million distinct CDR3 sequences, with 40% to 45% observed a single time. Sequencing was performed on blood. The TCR originated in a woman aged 18-29 years in good health. The chain recombines TRBV29-1 with TRBJ1-5, with D possibly matching TRBD1 (5 bases). The CDR3: CSGGGGVDQPQHF. DNA of the CDR3: TGCAGCGGTGGGGGAGGGGTTGATCAGCCCCAGCATTTT.